This is a list of T cell receptor beta chains from one sample in a study of T cell responses to AZD1222 COVID-19 vaccine. Produced via immunoSEQ multiplex PCR; TCRdb's table is partial and in-frame only. The data show around 130,000 clones, 75% to 90% seen once. The source was peripheral blood, collected on day 0 of AZD1222 vaccination. The receptor set was obtained from an adult in good health. Both conserved end residues are part of each CDR3. Each record gives: J gene, V gene, clone size, D gene, CDR3 protein, CDR3 DNA. D genes are given only for firm matches. Some rows mark clone size as missing; the rest say once, few, many or name a class of expanded clone.

>TRBJ1-1|TRBV3-1/TRBV3-2|NA|NA
CASTRASGGGEAFF
TGTGCCAGCACCCGGGCCTCGGGTGGGGGTGAAGCTTTCTTT
>TRBJ2-7|TRBV18|few|NA
CASSPKDGSSYEQYF
TGTGCCAGCTCACCCAAAGACGGGAGCTCCTACGAGCAGTACTTC
>TRBJ2-7|TRBV6-2/TRBV6-3|NA|NA
CASSYSRGDSSYEQYF
TGTGCCAGCAGTTACTCACGCGGGGATAGCTCCTACGAGCAGTACTTC
>TRBJ1-5|TRBV2|NA|NA
CASSGRPYQPQHF
TGTGCCAGCAGTGGCAGACCGTATCAGCCCCAGCATTTT
>TRBJ2-7|TRBV4-1|NA|TRBD2
CASSQGGSGSTYEQYF
TGCGCCAGCAGCCAAGGCGGAAGCGGGAGCACCTACGAGCAGTACTTC
>TRBJ2-7|TRBV28|NA|TRBD2
CASSLQRDYYEQYF
TGTGCCAGCAGTTTACAGCGGGACTACTACGAGCAGTACTTC
>TRBJ1-2|TRBV28|NA|NA
CASSFRRGLRNF
TGTGCCAGCAGTTTCCGACGGGGTCTAAGAAACTTC
>TRBJ1-1|TRBV5-5|NA|TRBD1
CASSSETGRLVNTEAFF
TGTGCCAGCAGCTCCGAGACAGGGAGATTGGTCAACACTGAAGCTTTCTTT
>TRBJ2-7|TRBV5-5|NA|NA
CASSLGSREHYEQYF
TGTGCCAGCAGCTTGGGCTCCAGGGAACACTACGAGCAGTACTTC
>TRBJ2-6|TRBV9|NA|TRBD2
CASSVVGTSGSGANVLTF
TGTGCCAGCAGCGTAGTCGGGACTAGCGGCTCTGGGGCCAACGTCCTGACTTTC
>TRBJ1-1|TRBV6-6|few|TRBD1
CASSYRQGDTEAFF
TGTGCCAGCAGTTACCGGCAGGGGGACACTGAAGCTTTCTTT
>TRBJ1-1|TRBV27|NA|NA
CASSFEGVTEAFF
TGTGCCAGCAGTTTTGAAGGGGTTACTGAAGCTTTCTTT
>TRBJ2-1|TRBV19|NA|TRBD1
CASSEDRGGDNEQFF
TGTGCCAGTAGTGAGGACAGGGGGGGTGACAATGAGCAGTTCTTC
>TRBJ1-4|TRBV5-1|NA|NA
CASSLGRTATNEKLFF
TGCGCCAGCAGCTTGGGCCGGACGGCAACTAATGAAAAACTGTTTTTT
>TRBJ1-5|TRBV19|NA|NA
CASKESGTITQPQHF
TGTGCCAGTAAAGAATCCGGGACGATCACTCAGCCCCAGCATTTT
>TRBJ2-1|TRBV30|once|NA
CAWRVSDQYNEQFF
TGTGCCTGGAGAGTCTCCGACCAATACAATGAGCAGTTCTTC
>TRBJ2-7|TRBV11-1|NA|TRBD1
CASSLGTASYEQYF
TGTGCCAGCAGCTTGGGGACAGCCTCCTACGAGCAGTACTTC
>TRBJ2-7|TRBV3-1/TRBV3-2|NA|TRBD2
CASSQSTSGREQYF
TGTGCCAGCAGCCAATCGACTAGCGGCCGCGAGCAGTACTTC
>TRBJ1-1|TRBV18|NA|NA
CASSPKVSEAFF
TGTGCCAGCTCACCGAAGGTTAGTGAAGCTTTCTTT
>TRBJ1-1|TRBV6-5|NA|NA
CASSYSRWRSTEAFF
TGTGCCAGCAGTTACTCGAGATGGCGGAGCACTGAAGCTTTCTTT
>TRBJ1-6|TRBV5-1|once|NA
CASSFDQNSPLHF
TGCGCCAGCAGCTTTGACCAGAATTCACCCCTCCACTTT
>TRBJ2-7|TRBV5-8|NA|NA
CASSPGLPQYF
TGTGCCAGCAGCCCGGGACTTCCCCAGTACTTC
>TRBJ2-1|TRBV10-3|NA|NA
CAISESTGMSIHEQFF
TGTGCCATCAGTGAGTCAACAGGGATGAGTATTCATGAGCAGTTCTTC
>TRBJ2-7|TRBV18|NA|NA
CASSPSTEGYGQYF
TGTGCCAGCTCACCATCAACAGAGGGCTATGGGCAGTACTTC
>TRBJ1-1|TRBV6-2/TRBV6-3|NA|NA
CANSRDFNTEAFF
TGTGCCAACAGCAGGGATTTCAACACTGAAGCTTTCTTT
>TRBJ1-5|TRBV2|NA|NA
CASSDLQDQPQHF
TGTGCCAGCAGTGACCTTCAGGATCAGCCCCAGCATTTT